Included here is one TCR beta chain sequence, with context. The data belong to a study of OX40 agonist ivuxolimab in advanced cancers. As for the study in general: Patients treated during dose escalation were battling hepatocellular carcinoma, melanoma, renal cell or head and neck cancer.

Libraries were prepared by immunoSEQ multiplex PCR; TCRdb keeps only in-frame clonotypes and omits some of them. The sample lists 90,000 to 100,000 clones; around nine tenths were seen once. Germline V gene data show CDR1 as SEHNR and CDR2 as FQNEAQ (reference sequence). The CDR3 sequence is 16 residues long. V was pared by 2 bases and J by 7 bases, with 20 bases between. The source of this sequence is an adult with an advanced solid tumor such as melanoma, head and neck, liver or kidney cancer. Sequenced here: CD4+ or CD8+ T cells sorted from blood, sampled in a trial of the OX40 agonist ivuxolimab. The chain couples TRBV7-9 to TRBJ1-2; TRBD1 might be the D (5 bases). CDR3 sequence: CASSLPTGTTKGGYTF. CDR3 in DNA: TGTGCCAGCAGCTTACCCACCGGGACGACGAAGGGTGGCTACACCTTC.